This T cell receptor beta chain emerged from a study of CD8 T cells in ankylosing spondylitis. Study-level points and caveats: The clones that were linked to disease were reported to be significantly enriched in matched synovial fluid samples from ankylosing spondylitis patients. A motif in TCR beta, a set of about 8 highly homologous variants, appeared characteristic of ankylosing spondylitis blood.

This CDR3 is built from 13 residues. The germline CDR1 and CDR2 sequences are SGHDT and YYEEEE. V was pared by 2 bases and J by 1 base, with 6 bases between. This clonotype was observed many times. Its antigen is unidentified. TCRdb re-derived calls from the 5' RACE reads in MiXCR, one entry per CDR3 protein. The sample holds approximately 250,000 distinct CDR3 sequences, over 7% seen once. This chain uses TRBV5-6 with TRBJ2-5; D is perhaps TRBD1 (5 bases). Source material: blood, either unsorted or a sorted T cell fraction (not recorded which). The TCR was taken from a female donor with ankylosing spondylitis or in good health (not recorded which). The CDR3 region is CASSFTGQETQYF. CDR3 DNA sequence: TGTGCCAGCAGCTTCACAGGCCAAGAGACCCAGTACTTC.